Below, 23 T cell receptor beta chains from the same sample are listed, as sequenced in a study of cytomegalovirus exposure and HLA in healthy donors. PCR used 60 Vbeta primers and 13 Jbeta primers. Repertoires were generated with immunoSEQ multiplex PCR, while TCRdb's copy carries only in-frame clones and drops some. Of hundreds of thousands of clones in the sample, approximately 85% are singletons; the top ten hold 0.2% to 0.3%. The source material was PBMCs. The receptors shown here come from a girl aged 2 to 10 in good health and CMV-seronegative.

This sequence joins TRBV7-9 and TRBJ1-1; the D gene is possibly TRBD1 (6 bases). Germline CDR1 is SEHNR and CDR2 is FQNEAQ (reference sequence). V lost 0 bases and J 6 bases, leaving 14 bases between the germline ends. There are 15 residues in the CDR3. The CDR3 loop reads CASSLAGGGKAEAFF. In DNA form, the CDR3 reads TGTGCCAGCAGCTTAGCTGGGGGGGGCAAGGCTGAAGCTTTCTTT.

About this clone itself: At the DNA level, this CDR3 is encoded by other sequences in the same sample as well. This rearrangement joins TRBV5-1 to TRBJ1-1; D ambiguous. Germline V gene lookup returns CDR1 SGHRS and CDR2 YFSETQ. The V gene lost 0 bases and the J gene lost 7 bases, with 7 bases spanning the gap. This CDR3 contains 12 residues. The CDR3 bases are TGCGCCAGCAGCTTGGCGGGGAGTGAAGCTTTCTTT. Translation gives CASSLAGSEAFF.

The V call is TRBV6-6, the J call TRBJ1-2; tentative D call: TRBD1 (6 bases). V shed 5 bases and J shed 6 bases, with 19 bases lying between them. The CDR3 length is 15 residues. CDR1 is MNHNY and CDR2 is SVGAGI in the germline V gene (reference sequence). CDR3 in amino acids: CASSGTGIGGDGYTF. The CDR3 DNA reads as TGTGCCAGCAGTGGAACAGGGATTGGGGGGGATGGCTACACCTTC.

This rearrangement joins TRBV30 to TRBJ2-3; possibly TRBD2 for D (6 bases). V was shortened by 1 base and J by 2 bases, with 16 bases between the two germline ends. The length of the CDR3 is 16 residues. Germline V gene lookup returns CDR1 GTSNPN and CDR2 SVGIG (reference sequence). The chain's CDR3 is CAWSDRGIYPTDTQYF. The CDR3 nucleotides are TGTGCCTGGAGTGACCGGGGGATATACCCCACAGATACGCAGTATTTT.

This chain uses TRBV5-1 with TRBJ2-1; TRBD2 agrees at 13 bases. The CDR3 sequence is 18 residues long. J was trimmed by 2 bases and V by 2 bases; bases with no gene match: 7. Germline CDR1 reads SGHRS; CDR2 reads YFSETQ. The CDR3 nucleotides are TGCGCCAGCAGCTTCCTTAGGACTAGCGGGGGACCCTACAATGAGCAGTTCTTC. Amino acid sequence: CASSFLRTSGGPYNEQFF.

The V and J genes are TRBV20-1 and TRBJ1-2, with D uncertain. The germline V and J ends were trimmed by 4 bases and 8 bases, with 8 bases remaining between them. CDR1 is DFQATT, CDR2 SNEGSKA, per germline (reference sequence). The CDR3 has 10 residues. The CDR3 sequence: CSANREGYTF. The CDR3 nucleotides are TGCAGTGCTAATAGGGAGGGCTACACCTTC.

The V gene is TRBV27, the J gene TRBJ2-1, with a tentative D call TRBD2 (5 bases). Germline CDR1 reads MNHEY; CDR2 reads SMNVEV (reference sequence). Trimming removed 5 bases from V and 4 bases from J, with 18 bases in between. The CDR3 covers 16 residues. CDR3 DNA sequence: TGTGCCAGCAGTCCTTTCCCTGGACGAGGGTACAATGAGCAGTTCTTC. Translating gives CASSPFPGRGYNEQFF.

This clone was counted between two and nine times. V usage is TRBV2 and J usage is TRBJ2-7; D perhaps matches TRBD1 (5 bases). The germline V and J ends were trimmed by 4 bases and 2 bases, with 9 bases remaining between them. In germline, CDR1 is SNHLY, CDR2 FYNNEI. The CDR3 loop spans 13 amino acids. The CDR3 sequence is CASSGFRAYEQYF. DNA for the CDR3: TGTGCCAGCAGTGGGTTCAGGGCCTACGAGCAGTACTTC.

The chain links TRBV6-5 to TRBJ1-4; 7 nucleotides match TRBD1. The germline gives CDR1 MNHEY, CDR2 SVGAGI. CDR3 length equals 15 residues. Trimming at V came to 4 bases and at J to 4 bases, leaving 6 bases not matched to a gene. The CDR3 is CASSSDRSSNEKLFF. CDR3 nucleotides: TGTGCCAGCAGTTCGGACAGGAGCAGTAATGAAAAACTGTTTTTT.

This chain uses TRBV10-1 with TRBJ2-2, with D maybe TRBD1 (5 bases). This CDR3 has 15 residues. Germline V CDR1 and CDR2: WNHNN, SYGVQD (reference sequence). V shed 2 bases and J shed 6 bases, with 13 bases lying between them. CDR3 amino acids: CASSETQGRAGELFF. In DNA form, the CDR3 reads TGCGCCAGCAGTGAGACGCAGGGTAGGGCCGGGGAGCTGTTTTTT.

The chain couples TRBV6-1 to TRBJ2-7, with D perhaps matching TRBD1 (5 bases). The CDR3 runs to 12 residues. The ends were cut back, 10 bases at V and 3 bases at J, with 13 bases in the middle. Germline V gene lookup returns CDR1 MNHNS and CDR2 SASEGT. The CDR3 sequence is CAIQTELYEQYF. The CDR3, as DNA: TGTGCCATCCAGACAGAACTCTACGAGCAGTACTTC.

The V gene is TRBV14, the J gene TRBJ2-3, with D tentatively TRBD2 (5 bases). CDR1 is SGHDN, CDR2 FVKESK, per germline. The CDR3 runs to 13 residues. Between the trimmed V and J ends, which lost 1 base and 4 bases, there was a span of 6 bases. Here the CDR3 DNA reads TGTGCCAGCAGCCAAGGAGCGGCAGATACGCAGTATTTT. Translating gives CASSQGAADTQYF.

The chain carries TRBV4-1 and TRBJ1-2; tentatively, D is TRBD1 (5 bases). V was trimmed by 0 bases and J by 2 bases, leaving 7 bases between them. This CDR3 region has 14 residues. Germline V gives CDR1 MGHRA, CDR2 YSYEKL. CDR3 amino acids: CASSQDRANYGYTF. DNA for the CDR3: TGCGCCAGCAGCCAAGACAGGGCGAACTATGGCTACACCTTC.

In this sample, this clone turned up a few times. The chain is built from TRBV5-1 and TRBJ2-7, with TRBD1 as a possible D gene (6 bases). Germline V CDR1 and CDR2: SGHRS, YFSETQ. CDR3 length: 15 amino acids. The V end lost 1 base, the J end lost 5 bases, and 16 bases lay between the germline ends. The CDR3 loop reads CASSLFAGEGDEQYF. In DNA form, the CDR3 reads TGCGCCAGCAGCTTGTTCGCAGGCGAGGGGGACGAGCAGTACTTC.

V and J are TRBV4-1 and TRBJ2-1; 15 nucleotides match TRBD2. There are 16 residues in the CDR3. The V segment lost 6 bases and the J segment 8 bases; nucleotides outside the gene matches: 8. The germline V gene encodes CDR1 MGHRA and CDR2 YSYEKL. The DNA of the CDR3 is TGCGCCAGCAGGCCCGGGACTAGCGGGAGGTACTATGAGCAGTTCTTC. Translated: CASRPGTSGRYYEQFF.

This clone showed up just once. The chain joins TRBV5-1 to TRBJ2-5, with no clear D. CDR3 length equals 12 residues. Germline CDR1 SGHRS, CDR2 YFSETQ. Trimming took off 0 bases at V and 3 bases at J, with 3 bases between the two ends. The DNA for the CDR3 is TGCGCCAGCAGCTTGGCCGAAGAGACCCAGTACTTC. Amino acid sequence: CASSLAEETQYF.

This chain connects TRBV5-1 to TRBJ2-2, with TRBD1 matching 12 bases. J lost 7 bases, V lost 4 bases, and 8 bases had no gene match. The germline V gene encodes CDR1 SGHRS and CDR2 YFSETQ. The CDR3 contains 16 residues. The DNA for the CDR3 is TGCGCCAGCAGCCCGGGACAGGGGGCTTTTGGCGGGGAGCTGTTTTTT. It encodes CASSPGQGAFGGELFF.

The rearrangement joins TRBV6-5 to TRBJ1-1, with a weak D call TRBD1 (5 bases). The CDR3 sequence is 14 residues long. V gave up 1 base and J gave up 6 bases, with 12 bases separating them. CDR1 is MNHEY, CDR2 SVGAGI, per germline. Here the CDR3 reads CASSYFGAQAEAFF. The CDR3 DNA sequence: TGTGCCAGCAGTTACTTTGGGGCCCAGGCTGAAGCTTTCTTT.

J is TRBJ2-5 and V is TRBV1; TRBD2 reflects the table's D call only, with no check against the DNA. TRBV1 is assigned pseudogene status. This CDR3 is built from 18 residues. CDR3 sequence: CTSSQEGPGLAGLETQYF. Written as DNA, the CDR3 is TGCACCAGCAGCCAAGAGGGCCCAGGACTAGCGGGGCTAGAGACCCAGTACTTC.

V usage is TRBV15 and J usage is TRBJ2-1, with no clear D. Germline V CDR1 and CDR2: LNHNV, YYDKDF (reference sequence). The germline V and J ends were trimmed by 0 bases and 10 bases, with 10 bases remaining between them. This CDR3 is built from 13 residues. The CDR3 spells CATSRDRGGEQFF. In nucleotides, the CDR3 is TGTGCCACCAGCAGAGATCGTGGCGGCGAGCAGTTCTTC. Complete variable domain (other parts from reference TRBV15 and TRBJ2-1): DAMVIQNPRYQVTQFGKPVTLSCSQTLNHNVMYWYQQKSSQAPKLLFHYYDKDFNNEADTPDNFQSRRPNTSFCFLDIRSPGLGDTAMYLCATSRDRGGEQFFGPGTRLTVL.

The rearrangement uses TRBV6-6 and TRBJ2-7; tentatively, D is TRBD1 (5 bases). This CDR3 comprises 13 residues. V shed 8 bases and J shed 2 bases, with 13 bases lying between them. Germline CDR1 is MNHNY and CDR2 is SVGAGI (reference sequence). CDR3 loop: CASERTPTYEQYF. The CDR3 DNA follows: TGTGCCAGCGAACGGACACCGACCTACGAGCAGTACTTC.

This sequence joins TRBV6-5 and TRBJ2-5; 7 positions agree with TRBD1. The germline V gene encodes CDR1 MNHEY and CDR2 SVGAGI. This CDR3 has 15 amino acids. V dropped 5 bases and J dropped 2; count of bases not matched to a gene: 8. The CDR3 is CASSTNRGWQETQYF. CDR3 nucleotides: TGTGCCAGCAGTACTAACAGGGGTTGGCAAGAGACCCAGTACTTC.

About this clone itself: Other DNA sequences within the sample encode an identical CDR3. This rearrangement joins TRBV6-1 to TRBJ2-7, with D tentatively TRBD2 (6 bases). V was cut by 3 bases and J by 0 bases, with 6 bases left in between. The germline V gene encodes CDR1 MNHNS and CDR2 SASEGT. The CDR3 is 13 amino acids. Here the CDR3 reads CASSERDSYEQYF. As DNA, the CDR3 is TGTGCCAGCAGTGAGCGGGACTCCTACGAGCAGTACTTC.